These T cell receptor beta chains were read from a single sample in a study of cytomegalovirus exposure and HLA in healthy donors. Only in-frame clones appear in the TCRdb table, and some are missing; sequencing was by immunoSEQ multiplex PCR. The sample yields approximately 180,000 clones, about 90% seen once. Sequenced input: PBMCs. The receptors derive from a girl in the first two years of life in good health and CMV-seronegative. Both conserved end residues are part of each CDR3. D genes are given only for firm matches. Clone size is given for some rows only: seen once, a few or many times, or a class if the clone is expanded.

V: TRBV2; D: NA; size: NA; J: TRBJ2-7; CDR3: CASSADGSSYEQYF; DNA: TGTGCCAGCAGTGCTGACGGGAGCTCCTACGAGCAGTACTTC
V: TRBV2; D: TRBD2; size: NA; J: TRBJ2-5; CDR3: CASSFSGGETQYF; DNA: TGTGCCAGCAGTTTTAGCGGGGGCGAGACCCAGTACTTC
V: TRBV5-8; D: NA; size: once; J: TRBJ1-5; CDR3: CASSLPENSNQPQHF; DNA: TGTGCCAGCAGCTTGCCAGAAAATAGCAATCAGCCCCAGCATTTT
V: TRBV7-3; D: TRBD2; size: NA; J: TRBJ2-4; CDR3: CASSLRRSASGENIQYF; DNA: TGTGCCAGCAGCTTACGGCGTTCGGCTAGCGGGGAAAACATTCAGTACTTC
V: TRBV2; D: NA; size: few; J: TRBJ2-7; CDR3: CASSEVRAYEQYF; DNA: TGTGCCAGCAGTGAGGTCAGGGCCTACGAGCAGTACTTC
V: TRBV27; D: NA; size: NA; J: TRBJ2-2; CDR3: CASRQGIENRAGELFF; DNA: TGTGCCAGCAGGCAGGGTATAGAAAATCGGGCCGGGGAGCTGTTTTTT
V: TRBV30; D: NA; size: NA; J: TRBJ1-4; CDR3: CAWSVLGFEGEKLFF; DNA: TGTGCCTGGAGTGTACTCGGATTCGAGGGTGAAAAACTGTTTTTT
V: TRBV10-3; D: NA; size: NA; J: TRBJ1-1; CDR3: CAIRQGLSTEAFF; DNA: TGTGCCATCAGGCAGGGGCTAAGCACTGAAGCTTTCTTT
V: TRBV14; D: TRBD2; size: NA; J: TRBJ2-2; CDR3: CASSQPLATNTGELFF; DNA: TGTGCCAGCAGTCAACCACTAGCGACTAACACCGGGGAGCTGTTTTTT
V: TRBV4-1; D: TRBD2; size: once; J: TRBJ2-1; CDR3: CASSHAGGPSEQFF; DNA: TGCGCCAGCAGCCATGCGGGAGGGCCAAGTGAGCAGTTCTTC
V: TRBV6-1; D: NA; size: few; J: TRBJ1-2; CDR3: CASSRTAYGYTF; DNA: TGTGCCAGCAGTAGGACAGCCTATGGCTACACCTTC
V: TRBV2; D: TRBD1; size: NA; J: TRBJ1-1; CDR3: CASSSHRGPKNTEAFF; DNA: TGTGCCAGCAGCAGTCACAGGGGGCCGAAGAACACTGAAGCTTTCTTT
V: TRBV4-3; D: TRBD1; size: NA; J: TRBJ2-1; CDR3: CASSQGGGLSSYNEQFF; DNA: TGCGCCAGCAGCCAAGGAGGGGGCCTAAGCTCCTACAATGAGCAGTTCTTC
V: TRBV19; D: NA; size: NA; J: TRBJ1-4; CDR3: CASSIGGAFGEKLFF; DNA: TGTGCCAGTAGTATCGGGGGGGCATTCGGTGAAAAACTGTTTTTT
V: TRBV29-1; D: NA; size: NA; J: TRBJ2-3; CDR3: CSVVNTAGATDTQYF; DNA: TGCAGCGTTGTGAATACTGCGGGGGCCACAGATACGCAGTATTTT
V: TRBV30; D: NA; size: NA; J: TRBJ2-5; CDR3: CAWSVQGSQYF; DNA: TGTGCCTGGAGTGTACAGGGTTCCCAGTACTTC
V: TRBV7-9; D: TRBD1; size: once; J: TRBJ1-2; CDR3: CASSLRDRYGYTF; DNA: TGTGCCAGCAGCTTACGGGACAGATATGGCTACACCTTC
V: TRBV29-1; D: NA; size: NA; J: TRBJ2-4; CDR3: CSAETVKNIQYF; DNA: TGCAGCGCCGAGACAGTAAAAAACATTCAGTACTTC
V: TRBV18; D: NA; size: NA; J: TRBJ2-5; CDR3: CASSLSEIQETQYF; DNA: TGTGCCAGCTCACTATCAGAAATCCAAGAGACCCAGTACTTC
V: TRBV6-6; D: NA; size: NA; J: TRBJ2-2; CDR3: CASSYLNTGELFF; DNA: TGTGCCAGCAGTTACCTGAACACCGGGGAGCTGTTTTTT
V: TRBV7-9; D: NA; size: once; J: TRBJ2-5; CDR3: CASSLSEVGETQYF; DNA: TGTGCCAGCAGCTTATCGGAGGTTGGAGAGACCCAGTACTTC
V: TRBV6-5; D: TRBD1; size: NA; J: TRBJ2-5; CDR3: CASIGTGLETQYF; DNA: TGTGCCAGCATCGGGACAGGGTTAGAGACCCAGTACTTC
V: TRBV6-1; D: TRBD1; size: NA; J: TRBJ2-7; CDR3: CASSEARQGTYEQYF; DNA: TGTGCCAGCAGTGAAGCAAGACAGGGGACCTACGAGCAGTACTTC
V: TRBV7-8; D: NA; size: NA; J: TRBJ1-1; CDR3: CASQEGGVVKAFF; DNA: TGTGCCAGCCAGGAGGGGGGGGTGGTGAAGGCTTTCTTT
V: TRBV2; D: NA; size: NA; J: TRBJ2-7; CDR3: CASKTGYEQYF; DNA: TGTGCCAGCAAAACGGGTTACGAGCAGTACTTC
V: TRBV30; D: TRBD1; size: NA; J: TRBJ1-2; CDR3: CAWSRLARGLYGYTF; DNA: TGTGCCTGGTCCCGATTAGCCAGGGGGCTTTATGGCTACACCTTC
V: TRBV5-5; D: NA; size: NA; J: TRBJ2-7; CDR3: CASSWTVSEQYF; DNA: TGTGCCAGCAGCTGGACAGTGAGCGAGCAGTACTTC
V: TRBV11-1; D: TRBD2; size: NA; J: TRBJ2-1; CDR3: CASRIPPALAGYNEQFF; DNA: TGTGCCAGCAGGATCCCTCCGGCACTAGCGGGTTACAATGAGCAGTTCTTC
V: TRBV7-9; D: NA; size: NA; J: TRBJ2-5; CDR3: CASSFLRASQETQYF; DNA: TGTGCCAGCAGCTTTCTCAGGGCTTCCCAAGAGACCCAGTACTTC
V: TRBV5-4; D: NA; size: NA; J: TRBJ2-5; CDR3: CASSPKQAPLETQYF; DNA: TGTGCCAGCAGCCCAAAACAGGCCCCGCTGGAGACCCAGTACTTC
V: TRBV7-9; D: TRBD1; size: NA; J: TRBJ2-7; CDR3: CSSSPDRGYEQYF; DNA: TGTTCCAGCAGCCCAGACAGGGGCTACGAGCAGTACTTC
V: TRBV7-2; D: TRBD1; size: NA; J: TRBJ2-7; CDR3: CASSFWDREKYF; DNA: TGTGCCAGCAGCTTTTGGGACAGGGAGAAGTACTTC
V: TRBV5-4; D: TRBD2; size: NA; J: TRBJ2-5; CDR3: CASSLVAGLAGAETQYF; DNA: TGTGCCAGCAGCTTAGTAGCAGGACTAGCGGGGGCAGAGACCCAGTACTTC
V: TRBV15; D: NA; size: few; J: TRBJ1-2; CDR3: CATSRDLAAGYTF; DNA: TGTGCCACCAGCAGAGATCTGGCGGCCGGCTACACCTTC
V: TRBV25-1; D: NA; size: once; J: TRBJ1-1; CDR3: CASSEFQGRVGVGTEAFF; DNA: TGTGCCAGCAGTGAATTCCAGGGGCGAGTTGGAGTGGGCACTGAAGCTTTCTTT
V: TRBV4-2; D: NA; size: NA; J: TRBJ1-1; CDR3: CASSQSMIYGIGDTEAFF; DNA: TGTGCCAGCAGCCAATCTATGATATACGGGATTGGCGACACTGAAGCTTTCTTT
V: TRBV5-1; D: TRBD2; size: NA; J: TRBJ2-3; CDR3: CASSPITSGYTDTQYF; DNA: TGCGCCAGCAGCCCCATAACTAGCGGATACACAGATACGCAGTATTTT
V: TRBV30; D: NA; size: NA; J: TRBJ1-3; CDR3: CAWTVRGNTIYF; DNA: TGTGCCTGGACAGTTCGTGGAAACACCATATATTTT
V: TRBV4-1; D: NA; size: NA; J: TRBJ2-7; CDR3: CASSQDRGRRIYEQYF; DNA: TGCGCCAGCAGCCAAGATCGCGGCAGGAGGATCTACGAGCAGTACTTC
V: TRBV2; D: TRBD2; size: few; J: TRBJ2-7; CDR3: CASSEGWASGAYEQYF; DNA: TGTGCCAGCAGTGAAGGGTGGGCTAGCGGCGCCTACGAGCAGTACTTC
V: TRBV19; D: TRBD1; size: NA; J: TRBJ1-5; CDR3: CASKRHRGQQPQHF; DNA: TGTGCCAGTAAAAGGCACAGGGGGCAACAGCCCCAGCATTTT
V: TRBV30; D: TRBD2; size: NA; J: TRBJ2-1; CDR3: CAWSRGLADEQFF; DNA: TGTGCCTGGAGTCGAGGGCTAGCGGATGAGCAGTTCTTC
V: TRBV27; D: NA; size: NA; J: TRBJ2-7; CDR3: CATTTRNYEQYF; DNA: TGTGCCACCACTACTCGAAACTACGAGCAGTACTTC
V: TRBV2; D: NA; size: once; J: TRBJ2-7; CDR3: CASSLQGTHEQYF; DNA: TGTGCCAGCAGTTTACAGGGTACCCACGAGCAGTACTTC
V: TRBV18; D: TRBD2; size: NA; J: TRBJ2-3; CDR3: CASSPTSGGPTDTQYF; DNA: TGTGCCAGCTCACCTACTAGCGGGGGGCCCACAGATACGCAGTATTTT
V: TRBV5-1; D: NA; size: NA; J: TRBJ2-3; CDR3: CASSLEGVEAQSTDTQYF; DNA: TGCGCCAGCAGCTTGGAAGGGGTTGAGGCCCAAAGCACAGATACGCAGTATTTT
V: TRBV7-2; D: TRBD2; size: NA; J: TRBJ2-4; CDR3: CASSLAPWERERKNIQYF; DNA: TGTGCCAGCAGCTTAGCCCCTTGGGAGCGGGAGCGGAAAAACATTCAGTACTTC
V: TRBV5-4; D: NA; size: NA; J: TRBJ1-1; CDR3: CASSFGGAGTEAFF; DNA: TGTGCCAGCAGCTTTGGGGGGGCTGGGACTGAAGCTTTCTTT
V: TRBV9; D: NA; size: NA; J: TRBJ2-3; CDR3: CASSVSPQDTQYF; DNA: TGTGCCAGCAGCGTATCGCCGCAGGATACGCAGTATTTT
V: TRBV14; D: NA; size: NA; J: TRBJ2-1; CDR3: CASSQWARGYNEQFF; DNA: TGTGCCAGCAGCCAATGGGCTCGGGGGTACAATGAGCAGTTCTTC
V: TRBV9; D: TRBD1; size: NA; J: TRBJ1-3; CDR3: CASSVAVAGGFSGNTIYF; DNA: TGTGCCAGCAGCGTAGCCGTCGCAGGGGGCTTTTCTGGAAACACCATATATTTT
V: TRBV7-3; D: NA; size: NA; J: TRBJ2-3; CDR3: CASSLWASTDTQYF; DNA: TGTGCCAGCAGCTTATGGGCTAGCACAGATACGCAGTATTTT
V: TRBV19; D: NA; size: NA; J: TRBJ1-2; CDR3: CASSKPDSPLYGYTF; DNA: TGTGCCAGTAGTAAACCGGACAGCCCCCTCTATGGCTACACCTTC
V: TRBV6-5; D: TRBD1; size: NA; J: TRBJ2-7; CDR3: CASRRGQGKNEQYF; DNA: TGTGCCAGCAGAAGGGGACAGGGGAAAAACGAGCAGTACTTC
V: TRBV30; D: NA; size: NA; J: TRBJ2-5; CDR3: CAWSVFGGETQYF; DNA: TGTGCCTGGAGTGTATTTGGCGGGGAGACCCAGTACTTC
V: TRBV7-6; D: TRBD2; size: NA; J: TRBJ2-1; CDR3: CASKPFSGSFYNEQFF; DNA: TGTGCCAGCAAGCCGTTTAGCGGGAGTTTCTACAATGAGCAGTTCTTC